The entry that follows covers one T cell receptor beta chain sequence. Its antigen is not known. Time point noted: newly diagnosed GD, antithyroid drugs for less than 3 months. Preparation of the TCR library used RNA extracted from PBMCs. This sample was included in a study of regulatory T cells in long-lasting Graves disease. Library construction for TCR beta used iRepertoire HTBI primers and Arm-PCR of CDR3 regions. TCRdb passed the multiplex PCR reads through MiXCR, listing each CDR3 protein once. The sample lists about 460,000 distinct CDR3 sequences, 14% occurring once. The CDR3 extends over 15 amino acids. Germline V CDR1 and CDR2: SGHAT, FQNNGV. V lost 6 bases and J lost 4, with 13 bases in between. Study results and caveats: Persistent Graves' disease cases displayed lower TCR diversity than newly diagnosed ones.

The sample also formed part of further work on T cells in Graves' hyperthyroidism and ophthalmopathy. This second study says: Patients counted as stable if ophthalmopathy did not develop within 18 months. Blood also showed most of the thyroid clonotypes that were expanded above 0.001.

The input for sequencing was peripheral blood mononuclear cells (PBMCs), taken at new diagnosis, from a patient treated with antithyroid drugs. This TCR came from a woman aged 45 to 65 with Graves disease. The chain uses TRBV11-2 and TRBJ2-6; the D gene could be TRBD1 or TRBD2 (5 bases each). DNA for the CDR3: TGTGCCAGCAGTCCTTGGGGGAACGGGGCCAACGTCCTGACTTTC. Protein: CASSPWGNGANVLTF.